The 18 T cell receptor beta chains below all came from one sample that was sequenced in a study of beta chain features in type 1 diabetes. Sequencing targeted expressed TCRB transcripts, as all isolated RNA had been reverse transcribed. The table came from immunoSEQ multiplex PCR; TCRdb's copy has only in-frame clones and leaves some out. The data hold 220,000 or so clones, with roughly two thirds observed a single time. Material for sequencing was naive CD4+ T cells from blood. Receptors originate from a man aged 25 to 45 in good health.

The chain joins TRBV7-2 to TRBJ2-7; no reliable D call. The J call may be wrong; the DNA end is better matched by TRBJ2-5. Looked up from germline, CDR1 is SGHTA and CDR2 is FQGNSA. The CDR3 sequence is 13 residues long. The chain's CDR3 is CASSHPRRETQYF. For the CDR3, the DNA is TGTGCCAGCAGTCATCCTCGTCGCGAGACCCAGTACTTC.

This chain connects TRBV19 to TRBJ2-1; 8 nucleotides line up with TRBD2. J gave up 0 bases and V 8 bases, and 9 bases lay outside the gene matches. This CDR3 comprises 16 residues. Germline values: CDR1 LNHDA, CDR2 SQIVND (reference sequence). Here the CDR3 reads CASSGLAARSYNEQFF. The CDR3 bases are TGTGCCAGTTCCGGACTAGCCGCCCGCTCCTACAATGAGCAGTTCTTC. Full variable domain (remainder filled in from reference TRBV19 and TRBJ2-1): DGGITQSPKYLFRKEGQNVTLSCEQNLNHDAMYWYRQDPGQGLRLIYYSQIVNDFQKGDIAEGYSVSREKKESFPLTVTSAQKNPTAFYLCASSGLAARSYNEQFFGPGTRLTVL.

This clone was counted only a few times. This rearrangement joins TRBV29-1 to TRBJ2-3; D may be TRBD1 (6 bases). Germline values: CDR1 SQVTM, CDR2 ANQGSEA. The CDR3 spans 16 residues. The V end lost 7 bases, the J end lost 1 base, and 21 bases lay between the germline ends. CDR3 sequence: CSARRTVVTRTDTQYF. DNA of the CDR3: TGCAGCGCCCGTCGGACAGTGGTTACCCGCACAGATACGCAGTATTTT.

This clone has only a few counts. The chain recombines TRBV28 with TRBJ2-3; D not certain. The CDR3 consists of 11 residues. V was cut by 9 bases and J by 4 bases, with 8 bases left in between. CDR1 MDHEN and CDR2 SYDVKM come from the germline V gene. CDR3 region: CARARADTQYF. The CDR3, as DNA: TGTGCCAGAGCCCGCGCAGATACGCAGTATTTT.

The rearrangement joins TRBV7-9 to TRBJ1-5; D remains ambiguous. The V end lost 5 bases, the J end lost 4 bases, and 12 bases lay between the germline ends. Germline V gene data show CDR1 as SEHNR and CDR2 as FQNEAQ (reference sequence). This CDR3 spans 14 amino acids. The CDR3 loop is CASSPSEWNQPQHF. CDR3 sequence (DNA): TGTGCCAGCAGCCCTTCTGAATGGAATCAGCCCCAGCATTTT.

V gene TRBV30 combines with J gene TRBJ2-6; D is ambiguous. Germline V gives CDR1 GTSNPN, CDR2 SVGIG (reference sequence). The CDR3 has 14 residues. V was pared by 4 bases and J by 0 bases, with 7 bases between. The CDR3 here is CAWMFYSGANVLTF. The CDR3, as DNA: TGTGCCTGGATGTTCTACTCTGGGGCCAACGTCCTGACTTTC.

The CDR3 DNA reads as TGTGCCAACTCGCGGGGAGTTAGCGATGAGCAGTTCTTC. It encodes CANSRGVSDEQFF. V usage is TRBV7-2 and J usage is TRBJ2-1, with D possibly being TRBD2 (6 bases). The germline V gene has CDR1 SGHTA and CDR2 FQGNSA. Deletions cut 10 bases from V and 8 bases from J, with 18 bases between. The CDR3 covers 13 residues.

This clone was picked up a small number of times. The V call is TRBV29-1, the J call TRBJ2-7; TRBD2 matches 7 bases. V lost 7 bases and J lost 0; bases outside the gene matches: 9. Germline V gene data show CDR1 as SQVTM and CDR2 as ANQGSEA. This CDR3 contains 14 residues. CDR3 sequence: CSAQSGAGSYEQYF. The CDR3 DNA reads TGCAGCGCACAGAGCGGGGCCGGCTCCTACGAGCAGTACTTC.

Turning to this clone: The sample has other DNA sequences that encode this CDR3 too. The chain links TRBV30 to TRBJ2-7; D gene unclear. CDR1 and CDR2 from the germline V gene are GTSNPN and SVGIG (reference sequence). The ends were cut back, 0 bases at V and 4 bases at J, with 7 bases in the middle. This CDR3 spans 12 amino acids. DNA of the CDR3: TGTGCCTGGAGTGTACTTGGATACGAGCAGTACTTC. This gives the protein CAWSVLGYEQYF.

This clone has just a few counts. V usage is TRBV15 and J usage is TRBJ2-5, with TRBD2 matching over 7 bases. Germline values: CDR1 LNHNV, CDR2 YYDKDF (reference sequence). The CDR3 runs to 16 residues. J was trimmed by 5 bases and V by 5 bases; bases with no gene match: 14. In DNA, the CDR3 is TGTGCCACCAGCCGCCACCCCGGAGGGGAGGGGGAGACCCAGTACTTC. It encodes CATSRHPGGEGETQYF.

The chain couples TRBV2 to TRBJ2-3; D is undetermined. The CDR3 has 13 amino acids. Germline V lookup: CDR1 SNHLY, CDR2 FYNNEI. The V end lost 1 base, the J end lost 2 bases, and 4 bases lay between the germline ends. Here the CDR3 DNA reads TGTGCCAGCAGTGAAGAGGACACAGATACGCAGTATTTT. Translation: CASSEEDTDTQYF.

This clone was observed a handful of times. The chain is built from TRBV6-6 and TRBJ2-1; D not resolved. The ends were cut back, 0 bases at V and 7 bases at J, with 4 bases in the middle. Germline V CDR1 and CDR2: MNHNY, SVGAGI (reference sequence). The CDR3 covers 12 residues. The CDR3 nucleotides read TGTGCCAGCAGTTACTCGATAAATGAGCAGTTCTTC. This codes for CASSYSINEQFF.

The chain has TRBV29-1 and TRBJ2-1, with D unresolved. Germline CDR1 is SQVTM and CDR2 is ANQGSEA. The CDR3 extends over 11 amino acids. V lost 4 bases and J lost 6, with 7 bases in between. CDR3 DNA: TGCAGCGTTGGAGGTGTCAATGAGCAGTTCTTC. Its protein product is CSVGGVNEQFF.

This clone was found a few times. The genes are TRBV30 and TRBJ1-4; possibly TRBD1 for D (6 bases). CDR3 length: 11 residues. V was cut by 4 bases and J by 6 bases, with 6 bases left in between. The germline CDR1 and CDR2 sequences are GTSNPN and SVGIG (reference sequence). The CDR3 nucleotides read TGTGCCTGGACAGGGGATGAAAAACTGTTTTTT. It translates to CAWTGDEKLFF.

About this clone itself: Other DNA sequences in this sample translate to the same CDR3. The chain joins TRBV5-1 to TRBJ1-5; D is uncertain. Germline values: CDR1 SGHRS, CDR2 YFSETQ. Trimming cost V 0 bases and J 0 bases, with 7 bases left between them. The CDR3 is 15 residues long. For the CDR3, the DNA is TGCGCCAGCAGCTTGGAAGGGAATAGCAATCAGCCCCAGCATTTT. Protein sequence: CASSLEGNSNQPQHF.

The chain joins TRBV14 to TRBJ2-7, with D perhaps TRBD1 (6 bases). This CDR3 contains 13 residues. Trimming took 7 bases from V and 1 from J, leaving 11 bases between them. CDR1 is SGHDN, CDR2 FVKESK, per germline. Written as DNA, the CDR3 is TGTGCCAGCACCCGCGGACAGTCCTACGAGCAGTACTTC. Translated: CASTRGQSYEQYF. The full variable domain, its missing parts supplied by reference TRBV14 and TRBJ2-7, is EAGVTQFPSHSVIEKGQTVTLRCDPISGHDNLYWYRRVMGKEIKFLLHFVKESKQDESGMPNNRFLAERTGGTYSTLKVQPAELEDSGVYFCASTRGQSYEQYFGPGTRLTVT.

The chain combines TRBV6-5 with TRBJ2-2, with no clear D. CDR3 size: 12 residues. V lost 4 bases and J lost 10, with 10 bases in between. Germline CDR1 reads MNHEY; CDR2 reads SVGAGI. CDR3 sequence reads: CASSSRREELFF. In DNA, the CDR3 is TGTGCCAGCAGTTCTCGCAGAGAGGAGCTGTTTTTT.

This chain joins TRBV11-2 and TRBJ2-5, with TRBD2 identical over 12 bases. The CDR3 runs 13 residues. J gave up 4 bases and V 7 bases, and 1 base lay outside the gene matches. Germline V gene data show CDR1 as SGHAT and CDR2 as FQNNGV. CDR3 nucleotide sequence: TGTGCCAGCATGGGACTAGCGGGAGAGACCCAGTACTTC. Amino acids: CASMGLAGETQYF.